This is a list of T cell receptor beta chains from one sample in a study of PD-L1 blockade in urothelial cancer. Clones were read by immunoSEQ multiplex PCR, and TCRdb kept only the in-frame ones, dropping some. The table lists more than 80,000 clones, roughly 82% of them singletons. Specimen: PBMCs, collected around atezolizumab (anti-PD-L1) treatment. The receptors were sampled from a man in his 70s with urothelial cancer. CDR3s include the opening cysteine and the closing phenylalanine or tryptophan. Each record gives: J gene, V gene, clone size, D gene, CDR3 DNA, CDR3 protein. A D gene is named only where the DNA matches it firmly. For some rows the clone size is stated as once, few or many, or as a class when expanded; others skip it.

>TRBJ2-5|TRBV4-2|-|TRBD2
TGTGCCAGCAGCCAATCGGGTGGGAGGGCTATGGGGACCCAGTACTTC
CASSQSGGRAMGTQYF
>TRBJ2-1|TRBV7-3|-|TRBD2
TGTGCCAGCAGCTCTGTGGCGGGGGGCGACAATGAGCAGTTCTTC
CASSSVAGGDNEQFF
>TRBJ2-2|TRBV4-3|once|-
TGCGCCAGCAGCCAAGAAACGCTACGGAACACCGGGGAGCTGTTTTTT
CASSQETLRNTGELFF
>TRBJ1-1|TRBV18|-|TRBD1
TGTGCCAGCTCCCCTAGACAGGGGGCAAACACTGAAGCTTTCTTT
CASSPRQGANTEAFF
>TRBJ1-1|TRBV5-4|-|-
TGTGCCAGCAGCCCTGCGACGGGTGAAGCTTTCTTT
CASSPATGEAFF
>TRBJ2-7|TRBV9|-|TRBD2
TGTGCCAGCAGCGTAGACCCTAGCGGAGCCTACGAGCAGTACTTC
CASSVDPSGAYEQYF
>TRBJ2-7|TRBV7-9|-|TRBD1
TGTGCCAGCAGCCCCCGGACAGGGGCCTACGAGCAGTACTTC
CASSPRTGAYEQYF
>TRBJ2-5|TRBV7-2|-|TRBD2
TGTGCCAGCAGCTTTAGCGGGGGGTACGGGAAGACCCAGTACTTC
CASSFSGGYGKTQYF
>TRBJ1-1|TRBV7-9|-|-
TGTGCCAGCAGCGAAGGGACGGGGGGAGAAGCTTTCTTT
CASSEGTGGEAFF
>TRBJ2-5|TRBV13|-|TRBD1
TGTGCCAGCAGCCCTGGACAGGAACAAGAGACCCAGTACTTC
CASSPGQEQETQYF
>TRBJ2-1|TRBV4-1|-|TRBD2
TGCGCCAGCAGCTCCGGGACTAGCGGGGGGAGTGAGCAGTTCTTC
CASSSGTSGGSEQFF
>TRBJ1-2|TRBV11-1|-|-
TGTGCCAGCAGCGCCGGTCGGGTAAATGGCTACACCTTC
CASSAGRVNGYTF
>TRBJ2-6|TRBV18|once|-
TGTGCCAGCTCACTCACAGGTGCTGGGGCCAACGTCCTGACTTTC
CASSLTGAGANVLTF
>TRBJ2-3|TRBV7-9|-|TRBD2
TGTGCCAGCAGCTTTAGCGGGGCCACAGATACGCAGTATTTT
CASSFSGATDTQYF
>TRBJ2-5|TRBV5-1|-|TRBD2
TGCGCCAGCAGGCGGGGGGGGGATGGAGAGACCCAGTACTTC
CASRRGGDGETQYF
>TRBJ2-5|TRBV2|-|-
TGTGCCAGCAGTGACGGCAGGGGTAGAGAGACCCAGTACTTC
CASSDGRGRETQYF